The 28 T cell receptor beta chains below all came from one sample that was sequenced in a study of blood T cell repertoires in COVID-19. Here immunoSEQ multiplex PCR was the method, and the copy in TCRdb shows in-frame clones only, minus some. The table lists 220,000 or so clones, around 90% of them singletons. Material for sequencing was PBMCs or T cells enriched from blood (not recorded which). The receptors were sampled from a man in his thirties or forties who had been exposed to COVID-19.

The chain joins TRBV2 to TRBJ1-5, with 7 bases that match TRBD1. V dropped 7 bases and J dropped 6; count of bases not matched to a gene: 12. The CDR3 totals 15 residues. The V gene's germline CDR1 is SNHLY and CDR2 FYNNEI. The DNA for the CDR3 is TGTGCCAGCACAAGCAACAGGGGCAGTCGTCAGCCCCAGCATTTT. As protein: CASTSNRGSRQPQHF. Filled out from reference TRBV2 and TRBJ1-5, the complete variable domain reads EPEVTQTPSHQVTQMGQEVILRCVPISNHLYFYWYRQILGQKVEFLVSFYNNEISEKSEIFDDQFSVERPDGSNFTLKIRSTKLEDSAMYFCASTSNRGSRQPQHFGDGTRLSIL.

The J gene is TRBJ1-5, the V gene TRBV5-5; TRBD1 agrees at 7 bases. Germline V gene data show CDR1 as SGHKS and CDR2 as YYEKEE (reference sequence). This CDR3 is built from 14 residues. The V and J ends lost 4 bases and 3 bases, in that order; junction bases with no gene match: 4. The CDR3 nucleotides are TGTGCCAGCAGCCTGGGACAGAACAATCAGCCCCAGCATTTT. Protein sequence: CASSLGQNNQPQHF.

CDR3 DNA sequence: TGTGCCAGTAGTCGGGAGGGGATGTATAATTCACCCCTCCACTTT. It specifies CASSREGMYNSPLHF. The gene calls are TRBV19 and TRBJ1-6; perhaps TRBD1 as D (5 bases). V was clipped by 5 bases and J by 4 bases, with 12 bases between them. CDR1 LNHDA and CDR2 SQIVND come from the germline V gene (reference sequence). There are 15 residues in the CDR3.

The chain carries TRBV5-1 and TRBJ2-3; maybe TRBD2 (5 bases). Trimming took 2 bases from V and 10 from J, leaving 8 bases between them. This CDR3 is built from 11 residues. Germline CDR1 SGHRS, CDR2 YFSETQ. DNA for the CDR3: TGCGCCAGCAGCTTCGGAGCGGCGCAGTATTTT. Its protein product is CASSFGAAQYF. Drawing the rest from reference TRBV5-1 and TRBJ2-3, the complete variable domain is KAGVTQTPRYLIKTRGQQVTLSCSPISGHRSVSWYQQTPGQGLQFLFEYFSETQRNKGNFPGRFSGRQFSNSRSEMNVSTLELGDSALYLCASSFGAAQYFGPGTRLTVL.

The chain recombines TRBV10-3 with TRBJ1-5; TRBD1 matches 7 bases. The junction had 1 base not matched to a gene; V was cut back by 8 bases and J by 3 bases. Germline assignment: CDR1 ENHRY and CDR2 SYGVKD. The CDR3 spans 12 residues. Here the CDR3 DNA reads TGTGCCATCGGGACAGACAATCAGCCCCAGCATTTT. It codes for CAIGTDNQPQHF.

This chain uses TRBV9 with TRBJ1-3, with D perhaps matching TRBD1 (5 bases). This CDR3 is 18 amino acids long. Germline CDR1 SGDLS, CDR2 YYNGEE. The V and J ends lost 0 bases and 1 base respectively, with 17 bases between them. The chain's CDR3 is CASSVEVGGRRSGNTIYF. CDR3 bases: TGTGCCAGCAGCGTAGAGGTGGGGGGACGGCGATCTGGAAACACCATATATTTT.

The CDR3 coding sequence is TGTGCCAGCAGCCCGGGGACAGGGGTCGGTTATGGCTACACCTTC. Residues: CASSPGTGVGYGYTF. This chain uses TRBV5-6 with TRBJ1-2, with TRBD1 matching over 10 bases. CDR3 length: 15 residues. Germline V gene sequence: CDR1 SGHDT, CDR2 YYEEEE. The ends lost 4 bases at V and 5 bases at J; junction bases unmatched: 8.

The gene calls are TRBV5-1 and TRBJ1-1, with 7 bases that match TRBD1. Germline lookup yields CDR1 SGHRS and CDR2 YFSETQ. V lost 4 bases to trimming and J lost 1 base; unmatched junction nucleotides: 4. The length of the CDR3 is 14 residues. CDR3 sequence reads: CASSLWTGNTEAFF. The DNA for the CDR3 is TGCGCCAGCAGCCTCTGGACAGGGAACACTGAAGCTTTCTTT.

CDR3 sequence reads: CASSLARAGGSDTQYF. The CDR3 DNA reads TGTGCCAGCAGCTTAGCCCGAGCGGGGGGGTCAGATACGCAGTATTTT. The rearrangement uses TRBV7-2 and TRBJ2-3; 10 positions match TRBD2. The CDR3 is 16 amino acids. The germline V gene has CDR1 SGHTA and CDR2 FQGNSA. V lost 0 bases and J lost 4; bases outside the gene matches: 4.

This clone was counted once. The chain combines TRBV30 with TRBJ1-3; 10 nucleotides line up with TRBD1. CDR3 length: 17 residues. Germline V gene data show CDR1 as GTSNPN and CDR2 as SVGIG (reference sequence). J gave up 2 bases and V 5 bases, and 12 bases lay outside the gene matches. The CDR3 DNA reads TGTGCCTGGCGGATCAGGGGACAGGGGATTCCTGGAAACACCATATATTTT. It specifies CAWRIRGQGIPGNTIYF.

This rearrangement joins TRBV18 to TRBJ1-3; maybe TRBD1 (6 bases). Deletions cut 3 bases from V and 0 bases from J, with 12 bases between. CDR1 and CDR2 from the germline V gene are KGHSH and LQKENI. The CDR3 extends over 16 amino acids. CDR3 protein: CASSPQAGDSGNTIYF. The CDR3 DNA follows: TGTGCCAGCTCACCCCAGGCAGGGGACTCTGGAAACACCATATATTTT.

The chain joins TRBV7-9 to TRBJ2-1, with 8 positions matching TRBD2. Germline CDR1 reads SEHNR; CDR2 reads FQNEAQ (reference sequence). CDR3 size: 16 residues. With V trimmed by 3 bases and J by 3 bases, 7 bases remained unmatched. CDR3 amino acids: CASSFMVRGVYNEQFF. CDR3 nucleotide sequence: TGTGCCAGCAGCTTCATGGTGCGGGGGGTCTACAATGAGCAGTTCTTC.

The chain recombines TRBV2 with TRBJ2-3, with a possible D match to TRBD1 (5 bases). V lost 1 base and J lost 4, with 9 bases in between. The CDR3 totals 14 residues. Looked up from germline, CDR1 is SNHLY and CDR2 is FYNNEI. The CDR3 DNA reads TGTGCCAGCAGTGAAGTAGGGGATGCAGATACGCAGTATTTT. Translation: CASSEVGDADTQYF.

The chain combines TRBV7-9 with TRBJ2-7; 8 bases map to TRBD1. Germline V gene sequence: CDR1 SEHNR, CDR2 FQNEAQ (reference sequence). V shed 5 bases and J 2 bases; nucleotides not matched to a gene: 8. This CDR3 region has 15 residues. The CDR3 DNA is TGTGCCAGCAGCCAAGGACAGGGACATACCTACGAGCAGTACTTC. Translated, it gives CASSQGQGHTYEQYF.

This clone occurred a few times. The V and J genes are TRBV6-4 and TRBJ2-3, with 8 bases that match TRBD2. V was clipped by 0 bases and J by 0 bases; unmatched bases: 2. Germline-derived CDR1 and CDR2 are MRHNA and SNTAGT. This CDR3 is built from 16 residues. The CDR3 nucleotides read TGTGCCAGCAGTGACTCTTTAGCGGGGAGCACAGATACGCAGTATTTT. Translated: CASSDSLAGSTDTQYF.

The CDR3 sequence is CASLDRGSETQYF. For the CDR3, the DNA is TGTGCCAGCTTGGACAGGGGGTCGGAGACCCAGTACTTC. The chain joins TRBV3-1 (or the pseudogene TRBV3-2) to TRBJ2-5, with 10 nucleotides matching TRBD1. The germline gives CDR1 LGHDT, CDR2 YNNKEL (reference sequence). The CDR3 sequence is 13 residues long. V shed 8 bases, J shed 5 bases, and the junction held 5 bases outside the gene matches.

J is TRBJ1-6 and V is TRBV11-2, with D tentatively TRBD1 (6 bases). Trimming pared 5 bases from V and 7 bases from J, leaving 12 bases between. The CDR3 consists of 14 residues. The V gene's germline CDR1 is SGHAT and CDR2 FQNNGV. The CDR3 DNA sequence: TGTGCCAGCAGCCTAGGGACAACGAATTCACCCCTCCACTTT. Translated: CASSLGTTNSPLHF.

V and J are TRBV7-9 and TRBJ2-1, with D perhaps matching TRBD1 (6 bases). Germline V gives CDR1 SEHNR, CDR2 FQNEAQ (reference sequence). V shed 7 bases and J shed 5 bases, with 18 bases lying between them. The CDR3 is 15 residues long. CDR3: CASTFLGTPNNEQFF. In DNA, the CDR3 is TGTGCCAGCACCTTCCTGGGGACACCAAACAATGAGCAGTTCTTC.

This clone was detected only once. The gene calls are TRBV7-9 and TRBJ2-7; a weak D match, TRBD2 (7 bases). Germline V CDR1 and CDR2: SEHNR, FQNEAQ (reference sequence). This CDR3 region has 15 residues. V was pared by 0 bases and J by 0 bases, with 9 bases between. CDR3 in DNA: TGTGCCAGCAGCTTAGCGGGGGGGCTCTCCTACGAGCAGTACTTC. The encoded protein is CASSLAGGLSYEQYF.

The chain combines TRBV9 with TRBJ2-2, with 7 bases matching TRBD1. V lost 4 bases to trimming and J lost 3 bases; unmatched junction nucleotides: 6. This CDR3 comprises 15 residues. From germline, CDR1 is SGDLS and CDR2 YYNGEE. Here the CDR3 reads CASSLRQGDTGELFF. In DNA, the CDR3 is TGTGCCAGCAGCTTACGACAGGGTGACACCGGGGAGCTGTTTTTT.

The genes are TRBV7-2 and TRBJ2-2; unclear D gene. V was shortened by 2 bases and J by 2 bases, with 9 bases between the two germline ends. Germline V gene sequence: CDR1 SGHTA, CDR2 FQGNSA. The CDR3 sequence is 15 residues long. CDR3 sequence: CASSLLVVNTGELFF. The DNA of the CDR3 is TGTGCCAGCAGCTTATTGGTAGTTAACACCGGGGAGCTGTTTTTT.

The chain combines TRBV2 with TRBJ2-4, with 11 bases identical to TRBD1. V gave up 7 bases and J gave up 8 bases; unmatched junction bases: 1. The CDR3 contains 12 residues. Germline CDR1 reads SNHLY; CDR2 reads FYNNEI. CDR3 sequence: CASKGQGDIQYF. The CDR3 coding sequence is TGTGCCAGCAAGGGACAGGGGGACATTCAGTACTTC.

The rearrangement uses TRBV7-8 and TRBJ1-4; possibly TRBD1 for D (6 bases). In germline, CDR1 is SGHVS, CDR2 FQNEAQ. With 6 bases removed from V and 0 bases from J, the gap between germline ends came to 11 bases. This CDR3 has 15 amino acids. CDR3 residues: CASRPPGATNEKLFF. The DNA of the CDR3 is TGTGCCAGCAGACCTCCAGGGGCAACTAATGAAAAACTGTTTTTT. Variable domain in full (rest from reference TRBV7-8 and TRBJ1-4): GAGVSQSPRYKVAKRGQDVALRCDPISGHVSLFWYQQALGQGPEFLTYFQNEAQLDKSGLPSDRFFAERPEGSVSTLKIQRTQQEDSAVYLCASRPPGATNEKLFFGSGTQLSVL.

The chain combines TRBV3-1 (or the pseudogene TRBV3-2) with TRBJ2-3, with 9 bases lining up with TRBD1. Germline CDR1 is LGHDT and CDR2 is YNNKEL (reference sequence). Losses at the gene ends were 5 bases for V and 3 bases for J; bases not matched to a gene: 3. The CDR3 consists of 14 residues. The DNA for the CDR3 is TGTGCCAGCAGCTTACAGGGGGCAACAGATACGCAGTATTTT. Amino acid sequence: CASSLQGATDTQYF.

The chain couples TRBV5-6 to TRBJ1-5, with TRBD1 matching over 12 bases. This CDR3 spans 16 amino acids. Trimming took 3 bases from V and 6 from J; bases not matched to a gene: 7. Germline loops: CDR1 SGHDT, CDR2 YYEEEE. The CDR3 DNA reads TGTGCCAGCAGCTCGGGACAGGGGGCCGGAAGTCAGCCCCAGCATTTT. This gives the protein CASSSGQGAGSQPQHF.

For the CDR3, the DNA is TGTGCCAGCAGTGACAGTAATTCACCCCTCCACTTT. This codes for CASSDSNSPLHF. The gene calls are TRBV12-3 or TRBV12-4 and TRBJ1-6; TRBD1 is a possible D gene (5 bases). V lost 5 bases, J lost 6 bases, and 5 bases lay in between. This CDR3 has 12 residues.

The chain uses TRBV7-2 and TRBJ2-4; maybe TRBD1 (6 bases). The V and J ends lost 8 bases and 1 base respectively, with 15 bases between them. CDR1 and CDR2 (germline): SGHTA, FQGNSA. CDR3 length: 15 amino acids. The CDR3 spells CASSNPDRAKNIQYF. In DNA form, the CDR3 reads TGTGCCAGCTCGAACCCCGACAGGGCCAAAAACATTCAGTACTTC.

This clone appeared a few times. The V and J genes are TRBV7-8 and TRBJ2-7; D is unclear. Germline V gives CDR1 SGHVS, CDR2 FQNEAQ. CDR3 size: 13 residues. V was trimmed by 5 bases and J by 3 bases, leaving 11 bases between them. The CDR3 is CASSINPSYEQYF. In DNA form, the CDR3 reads TGTGCCAGCAGCATCAACCCTAGCTACGAGCAGTACTTC.